One sample yielded the 15 T cell receptor beta chains listed below, sequenced in a study of T cells in localized non-small cell lung cancer. Assay used: immunoSEQ multiplex PCR; TCRdb lists only in-frame clones, some missing. The sample consists of some 40,000 clones, more than 90% of them appearing once. The sample in question was peripheral blood, obtained before any cancer treatment. The receptor set was obtained from a female donor of 60 years or more with stage I lung adenocarcinoma.

The chain couples TRBV7-8 to TRBJ2-1; the D gene is possibly TRBD2 (6 bases). Germline assignment: CDR1 SGHVS and CDR2 FQNEAQ. V was clipped by 5 bases and J by 7 bases, with 24 bases between them. This CDR3 has 17 amino acids. The CDR3 nucleotides are TGTGCCAGCAGCCCTAGGGGCAGGGCCAACGGGGGTAATGAGCAGTTCTTC. Translation: CASSPRGRANGGNEQFF.

The chain joins TRBV5-1 to TRBJ2-7, with 9 bases that match TRBD1. The germline gives CDR1 SGHRS, CDR2 YFSETQ. This CDR3 is built from 14 residues. Trimming cost V 5 bases and J 4 bases; bases outside gene matches: 7. CDR3 amino acids: CASSPGQGYYEQYF. DNA for the CDR3: TGCGCCAGCAGTCCGGGACAGGGATATTACGAGCAGTACTTC.

The CDR3 region is CASSLLGASYTEAFF. The CDR3 DNA follows: TGTGCCAGCAGCTTACTAGGTGCGTCCTACACTGAAGCTTTCTTT. The genes are TRBV7-6 and TRBJ1-1; no clear D. Looked up from germline, CDR1 is SGHVS and CDR2 is FNYEAQ. V was clipped by 2 bases and J by 3 bases, with 13 bases between them. The CDR3 runs to 15 residues.

The CDR3 here is CASSQDLTGWIGEKLFF. The CDR3 DNA reads as TGTGCCAGCAGCCAAGACCTGACAGGGTGGATTGGTGAAAAACTGTTTTTT. The J gene is TRBJ1-4, the V gene TRBV4-2; 7 bases fit TRBD1. V was clipped by 0 bases and J by 7 bases; unmatched bases: 11. The germline V gene encodes CDR1 LGHNA and CDR2 YNFKEQ. This CDR3 is built from 17 residues.

In its sample, this clone was seen once. The chain is built from TRBV6-5 and TRBJ1-5, with D maybe TRBD1 (6 bases). The CDR3 has 15 residues. Germline V gives CDR1 MNHEY, CDR2 SVGAGI. V was cut by 8 bases and J by 2 bases, with 16 bases left in between. CDR3 sequence reads: CASRINRAGNQPQHF. In DNA form, the CDR3 reads TGTGCCAGCCGGATAAACAGGGCGGGCAATCAGCCCCAGCATTTT.

The V call is TRBV25-1, the J call TRBJ2-1; 9 positions agree with TRBD1. The germline gives CDR1 MGHDK, CDR2 SYGVNS. The CDR3 contains 16 residues. V gave up 5 bases and J gave up 7 bases; unmatched junction bases: 12. This chain's CDR3 is CASSPHRGLGANEQFF. CDR3 nucleotide sequence: TGTGCCAGCAGTCCTCACAGGGGGCTGGGTGCGAATGAGCAGTTCTTC. The full variable domain, with the rest looked up from reference TRBV25-1 and TRBJ2-1, is EADIYQTPRYLVIGTGKKITLECSQTMGHDKMYWYQQDPGMELHLIHYSYGVNSTEKGDLSSESTVSRIRTEHFPLTLESARPSHTSQYLCASSPHRGLGANEQFFGPGTRLTVL.

The gene calls are TRBV19 and TRBJ1-2, with 11 bases aligning to TRBD1. The CDR3 totals 15 residues. V shed 6 bases and J 7 bases; nucleotides not matched to a gene: 10. CDR1 is LNHDA, CDR2 SQIVND, per germline (reference sequence). Here the CDR3 DNA reads TGTGCCAGTAGGCTTCTAGGACAGGGGGCGCGTGGCTACACCTTC. Protein sequence: CASRLLGQGARGYTF.

The V gene is TRBV5-1, the J gene TRBJ2-7; the match to TRBD2 covers 11 bases. With V trimmed by 0 bases and J by 0 bases, 8 bases remained unmatched. This CDR3 region has 18 residues. CDR1 and CDR2 from the germline V gene are SGHRS and YFSETQ. CDR3 bases: TGCGCCAGCAGCTTGGGCCCTCTAGCGGGGGGAACCTCCTACGAGCAGTACTTC. It specifies CASSLGPLAGGTSYEQYF.

The V gene is TRBV5-4, the J gene TRBJ1-3, with D hard to call. V was trimmed by 2 bases and J by 0 bases, leaving 18 bases between them. Looked up from germline, CDR1 is SGHNT and CDR2 is YYREEE (reference sequence). CDR3 length equals 18 residues. CDR3 nucleotides: TGTGCCAGCAGCTTAACCGTTGGTTGGACCAGCTCTGGAAACACCATATATTTT. Translated, it gives CASSLTVGWTSSGNTIYF.

V and J are TRBV10-3 and TRBJ2-3, with 9 bases matching TRBD2. J lost 0 bases, V lost 5 bases, and 3 bases had no gene match. This CDR3 region has 15 residues. CDR1 and CDR2 (germline): ENHRY, SYGVKD. The CDR3 sequence: CAISSSGVSTDTQYF. DNA of the CDR3: TGTGCCATCAGTTCTAGCGGGGTTAGCACAGATACGCAGTATTTT.

This chain links TRBV2 with TRBJ1-1; TRBD1 aligns across 7 bases. CDR3 length: 14 amino acids. Germline CDR1 SNHLY, CDR2 FYNNEI. The ends lost 5 bases at V and 3 bases at J; junction bases unmatched: 6. This CDR3 is CASSFDRADTEAFF. The CDR3 DNA reads as TGTGCCAGCAGTTTCGACAGGGCGGACACTGAAGCTTTCTTT.

The J gene is TRBJ1-5, the V gene TRBV10-1; no definite D call. The CDR3 spans 13 residues. The ends were cut back, 2 bases at V and 2 bases at J, with 4 bases in the middle. From germline, CDR1 is WNHNN and CDR2 SYGVQD (reference sequence). This chain's CDR3 is CASSETRNQPQHF. The CDR3 DNA is TGCGCCAGCAGTGAGACACGCAATCAGCCCCAGCATTTT.

This sequence joins TRBV4-2 and TRBJ1-2; D possibly corresponds to TRBD1 (5 bases). The CDR3 has 14 residues. From germline, CDR1 is LGHNA and CDR2 YNFKEQ. The V gene lost 1 base and the J gene lost 1 base, with 7 bases spanning the gap. The CDR3 DNA is TGTGCCAGCAGCCAAGGGACATTTAACTATGGCTACACCTTC. It encodes CASSQGTFNYGYTF.

This clone was found once. This rearrangement joins TRBV10-1 to TRBJ2-3; TRBD2 agrees at 8 bases. The CDR3 totals 15 residues. The germline V gene has CDR1 WNHNN and CDR2 SYGVQD (reference sequence). V lost 0 bases, J lost 3 bases, and 2 bases stayed unmatched. The CDR3 loop reads CASSESGRGTDTQYF. The CDR3 bases are TGCGCCAGCAGTGAGTCCGGGAGGGGTACAGATACGCAGTATTTT.

The gene calls are TRBV6-5 and TRBJ1-1; the D is unclear. This CDR3 spans 13 amino acids. The germline V and J ends were trimmed by 5 bases and 3 bases, with 10 bases remaining between them. Germline CDR1 reads MNHEY; CDR2 reads SVGAGI. CDR3 nucleotides: TGTGCCAGCAGTCCCCGGACGGACACTGAAGCTTTCTTT. Its protein is CASSPRTDTEAFF.